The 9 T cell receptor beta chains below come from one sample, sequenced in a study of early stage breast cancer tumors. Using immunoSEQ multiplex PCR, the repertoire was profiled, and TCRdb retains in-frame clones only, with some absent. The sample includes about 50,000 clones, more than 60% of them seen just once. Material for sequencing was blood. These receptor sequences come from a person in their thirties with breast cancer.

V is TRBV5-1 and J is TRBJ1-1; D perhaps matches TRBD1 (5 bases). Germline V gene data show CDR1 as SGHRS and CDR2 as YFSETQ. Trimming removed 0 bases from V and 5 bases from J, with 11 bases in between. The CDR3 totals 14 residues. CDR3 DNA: TGCGCCAGCAGCTTGGTAGGGGTGGAAACTGAAGCTTTCTTT. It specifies CASSLVGVETEAFF.

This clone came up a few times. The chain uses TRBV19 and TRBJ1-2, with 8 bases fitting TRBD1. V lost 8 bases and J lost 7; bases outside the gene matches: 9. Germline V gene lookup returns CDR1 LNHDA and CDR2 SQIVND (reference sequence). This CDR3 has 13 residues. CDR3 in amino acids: CASSTGGRVGYTF. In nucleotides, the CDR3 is TGTGCCAGTTCAACAGGGGGTCGAGTTGGCTACACCTTC.

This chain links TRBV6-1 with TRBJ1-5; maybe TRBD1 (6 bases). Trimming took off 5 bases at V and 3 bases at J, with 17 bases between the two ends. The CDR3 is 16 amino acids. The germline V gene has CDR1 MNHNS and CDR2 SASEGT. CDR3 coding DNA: TGTGCCAGCAGTAAAGAGGTTGGGGGGGCCAATCAGCCCCAGCATTTT. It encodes CASSKEVGGANQPQHF.

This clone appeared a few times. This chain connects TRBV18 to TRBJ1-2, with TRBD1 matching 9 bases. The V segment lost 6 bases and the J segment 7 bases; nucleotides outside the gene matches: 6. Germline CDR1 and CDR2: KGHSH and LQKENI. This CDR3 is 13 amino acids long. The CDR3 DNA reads TGTGCCAGCTCCCTACAGGGGGCGCCTGGCTACACCTTC. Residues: CASSLQGAPGYTF.

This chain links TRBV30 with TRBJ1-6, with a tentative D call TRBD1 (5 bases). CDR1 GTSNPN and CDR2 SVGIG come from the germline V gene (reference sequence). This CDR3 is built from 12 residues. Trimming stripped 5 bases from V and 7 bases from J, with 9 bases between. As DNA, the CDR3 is TGTGCCTGGGGGGGAACCAATTCACCCCTCCACTTT. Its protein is CAWGGTNSPLHF.

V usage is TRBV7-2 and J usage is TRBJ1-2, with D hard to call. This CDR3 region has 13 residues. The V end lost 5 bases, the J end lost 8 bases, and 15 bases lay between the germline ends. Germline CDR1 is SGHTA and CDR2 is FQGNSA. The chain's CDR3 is CASSKATGEGYTF. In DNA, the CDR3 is TGTGCCAGCAGCAAAGCGACGGGAGAGGGCTACACCTTC. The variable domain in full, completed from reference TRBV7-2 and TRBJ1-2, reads GAGVSQSPSNKVTEKGKDVELRCDPISGHTALYWYRQSLGQGLEFLIYFQGNSAPDKSGLPSDRFSAERTGGSVSTLTIQRTQQEDSAVYLCASSKATGEGYTFGSGTRLTVV.

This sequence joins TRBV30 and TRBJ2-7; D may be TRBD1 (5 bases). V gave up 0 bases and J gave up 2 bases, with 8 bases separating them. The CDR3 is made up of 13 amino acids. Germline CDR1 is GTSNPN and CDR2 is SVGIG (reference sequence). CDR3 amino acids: CAWSVDRTYEQYF. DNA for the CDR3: TGTGCCTGGAGTGTTGACAGAACCTACGAGCAGTACTTC.

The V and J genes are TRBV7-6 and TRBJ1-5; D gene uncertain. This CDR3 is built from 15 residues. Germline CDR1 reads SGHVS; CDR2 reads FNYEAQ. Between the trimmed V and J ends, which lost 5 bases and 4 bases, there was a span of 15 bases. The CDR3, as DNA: TGTGCCAGCAGCCCATCGGCCAGACCTAATCAGCCCCAGCATTTT. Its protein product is CASSPSARPNQPQHF.

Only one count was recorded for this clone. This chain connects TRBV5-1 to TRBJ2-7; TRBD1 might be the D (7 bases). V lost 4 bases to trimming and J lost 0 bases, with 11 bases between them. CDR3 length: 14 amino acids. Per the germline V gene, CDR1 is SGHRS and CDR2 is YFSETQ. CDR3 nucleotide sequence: TGCGCCAGCAGCCCAGGGGGGAGCTCCTACGAGCAGTACTTC. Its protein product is CASSPGGSSYEQYF.